The rows below give T cell receptor beta chains drawn from one sample of a study. Each CDR3 protein gets one entry after TCRdb re-called the multiplex PCR reads with MiXCR. This table holds 200 or so distinct CDR3 sequences, roughly 2.6% found once. The sequenced sample consisted of memory CD4+ T cells sorted from blood. Receptor source: a female donor with breast cancer. The conserved cysteine and the conserved F or W are not part of the CDR3 here.

TRBV12-3/TRBV12-4	TRBJ1-2	ASSFHAGYT
TRBV12-3/TRBV12-4	TRBJ1-2	ASSWDTGTSSGYT
TRBV12-3/TRBV12-4	TRBJ1-2	ASSLARVGYT
TRBV12-3/TRBV12-4	TRBJ1-2	ASSRSYGYT
TRBV12-3/TRBV12-4	TRBJ1-2	ASGDSPYGYT
TRBV12-3/TRBV12-4	TRBJ1-2	ASRNRSLYGYT
TRBV12-3/TRBV12-4	TRBJ1-2	ASSFQGNYGYT
TRBV12-3/TRBV12-4	TRBJ1-2	ASSPRADVLYGYT
TRBV12-3/TRBV12-4	TRBJ1-2	ASQDNYGYT
TRBV12-3/TRBV12-4	TRBJ1-2	ASSLSGRGRNSYGYT
TRBV12-3/TRBV12-4	TRBJ1-2	ASSERGGLYGYT
TRBV12-3/TRBV12-4	TRBJ1-2	ALGRRGIGYT
TRBV12-3/TRBV12-4	TRBJ1-2	ASSPGRGNGYT
TRBV12-3/TRBV12-4	TRBJ1-2	ASSLSRGNGYT
TRBV12-3/TRBV12-4	TRBJ1-2	ASSLQGGYGYT
TRBV12-3/TRBV12-4	TRBJ1-2	ASSFDYGYT